A single TCR beta chain is shown here with its context. The protocol was immunoSEQ multiplex PCR, while the TCRdb copy is restricted to in-frame clones and leaves out a portion. The table shows about 160,000 clones, with over 90% occurring only once. These data originate in a study of control samples from healthy donors and cancer patients. Germline V gene sequence: CDR1 SGHDT, CDR2 YYEEEE. With 1 base removed from V and 4 bases from J, the gap between germline ends came to 15 bases. The length of the CDR3 is 16 residues. The gene calls are TRBV5-6 and TRBJ1-3; no definite D call. The receptor's source is a woman aged 30 to 39 in good health. The sequenced sample consisted of blood. The CDR3 coding sequence is TGTGCCAGCAGCTTGTCAGACCTGATAAAGGGAAACACCATATATTTT. Translation: CASSLSDLIKGNTIYF.